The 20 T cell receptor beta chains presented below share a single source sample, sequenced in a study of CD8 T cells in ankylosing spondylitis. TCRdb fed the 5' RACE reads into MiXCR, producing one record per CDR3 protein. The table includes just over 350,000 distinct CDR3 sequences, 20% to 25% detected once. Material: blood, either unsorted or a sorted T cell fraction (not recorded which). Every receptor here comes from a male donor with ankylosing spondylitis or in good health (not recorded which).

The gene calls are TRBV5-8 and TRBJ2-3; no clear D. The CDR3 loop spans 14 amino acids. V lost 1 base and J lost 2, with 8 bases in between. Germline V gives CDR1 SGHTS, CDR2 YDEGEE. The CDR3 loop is CASSLRLITDTQYF. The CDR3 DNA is TGTGCCAGCAGCTTGCGGCTGATCACAGATACGCAGTATTTT. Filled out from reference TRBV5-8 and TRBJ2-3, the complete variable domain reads EAGVTQSPTHLIKTRGQQATLRCSPISGHTSVYWYQQALGLGLQFLLWYDEGEERNRGNFPPRFSGRQFPNYSSELNVNALELEDSALYLCASSLRLITDTQYFGPGTRLTVL.

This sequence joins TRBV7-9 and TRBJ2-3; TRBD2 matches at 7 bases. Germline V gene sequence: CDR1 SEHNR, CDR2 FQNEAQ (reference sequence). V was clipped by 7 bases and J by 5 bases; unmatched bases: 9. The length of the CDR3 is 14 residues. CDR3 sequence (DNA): TGTGCCAGCACCGGAAGCGGGATGGGAGATACGCAGTATTTT. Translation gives CASTGSGMGDTQYF.

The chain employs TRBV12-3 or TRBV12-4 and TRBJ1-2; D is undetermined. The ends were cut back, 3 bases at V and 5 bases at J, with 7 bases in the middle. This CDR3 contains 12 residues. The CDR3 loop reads CASSFGSYGYTF. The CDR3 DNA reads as TGTGCCAGCAGTTTCGGTTCGTATGGCTACACCTTC.

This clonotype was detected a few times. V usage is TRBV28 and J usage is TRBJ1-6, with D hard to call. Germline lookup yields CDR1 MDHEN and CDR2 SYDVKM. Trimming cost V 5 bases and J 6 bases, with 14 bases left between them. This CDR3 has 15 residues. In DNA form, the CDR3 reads TGTGCCAGCAGTCCCCTGGAGTGGGTTAATTCACCCCTCCACTTT. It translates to CASSPLEWVNSPLHF.

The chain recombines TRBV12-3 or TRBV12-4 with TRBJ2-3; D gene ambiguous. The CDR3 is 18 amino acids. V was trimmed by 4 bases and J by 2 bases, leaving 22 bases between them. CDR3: CASSWRGKGRRHTDTQYF. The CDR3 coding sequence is TGTGCCAGCAGTTGGCGTGGAAAAGGACGCCGTCACACAGATACGCAGTATTTT.

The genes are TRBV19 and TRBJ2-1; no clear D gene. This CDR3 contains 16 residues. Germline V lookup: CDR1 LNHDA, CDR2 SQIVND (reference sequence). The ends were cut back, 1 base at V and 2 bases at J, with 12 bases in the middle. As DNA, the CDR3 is TGTGCCAGTAGTATAGCTGGCGGTGGGACCTACAATGAGCAGTTCTTC. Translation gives CASSIAGGGTYNEQFF. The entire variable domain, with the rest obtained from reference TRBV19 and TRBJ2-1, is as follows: DGGITQSPKYLFRKEGQNVTLSCEQNLNHDAMYWYRQDPGQGLRLIYYSQIVNDFQKGDIAEGYSVSREKKESFPLTVTSAQKNPTAFYLCASSIAGGGTYNEQFFGPGTRLTVL.

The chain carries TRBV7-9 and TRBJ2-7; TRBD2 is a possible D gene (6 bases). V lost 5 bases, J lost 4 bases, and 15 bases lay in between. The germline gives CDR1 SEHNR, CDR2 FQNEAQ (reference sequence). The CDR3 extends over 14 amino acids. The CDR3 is CASSTGGARYEQYF. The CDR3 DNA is TGTGCCAGCAGCACCGGCGGGGCCCGATACGAGCAGTACTTC.

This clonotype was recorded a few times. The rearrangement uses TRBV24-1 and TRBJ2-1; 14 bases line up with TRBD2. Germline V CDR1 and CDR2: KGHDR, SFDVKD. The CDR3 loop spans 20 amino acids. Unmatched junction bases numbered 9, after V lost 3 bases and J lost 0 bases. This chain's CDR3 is CATSDTGTSGGWSSYNEQFF. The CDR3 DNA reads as TGTGCCACCAGTGATACCGGGACTAGCGGGGGCTGGAGCTCCTACAATGAGCAGTTCTTC.

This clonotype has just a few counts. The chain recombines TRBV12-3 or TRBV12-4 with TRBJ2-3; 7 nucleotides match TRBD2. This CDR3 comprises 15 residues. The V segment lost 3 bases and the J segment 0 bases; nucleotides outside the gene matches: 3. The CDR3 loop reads CASSFMGGSTDTQYF. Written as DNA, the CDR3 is TGTGCCAGCAGTTTTATGGGGGGGAGCACAGATACGCAGTATTTT.

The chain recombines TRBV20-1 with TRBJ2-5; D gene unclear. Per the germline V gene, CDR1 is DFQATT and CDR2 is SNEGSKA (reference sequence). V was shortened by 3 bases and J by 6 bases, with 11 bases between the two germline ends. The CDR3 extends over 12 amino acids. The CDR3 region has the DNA TGCAGTGCTAGTTGGCTAGAGAAGACCCAGTACTTC. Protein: CSASWLEKTQYF.

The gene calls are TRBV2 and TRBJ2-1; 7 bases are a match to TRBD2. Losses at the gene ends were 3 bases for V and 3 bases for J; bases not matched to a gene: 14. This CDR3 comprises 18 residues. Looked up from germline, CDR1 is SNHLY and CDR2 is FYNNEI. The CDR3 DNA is TGTGCCAGCAGTGAGGACCCTTTCGCGGGGGAGATCTACAATGAGCAGTTCTTC. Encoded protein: CASSEDPFAGEIYNEQFF.

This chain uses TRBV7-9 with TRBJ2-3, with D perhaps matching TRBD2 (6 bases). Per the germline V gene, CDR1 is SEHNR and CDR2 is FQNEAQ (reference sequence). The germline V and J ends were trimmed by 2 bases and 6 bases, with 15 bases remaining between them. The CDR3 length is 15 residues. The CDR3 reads CASSLPGLTQDTQYF. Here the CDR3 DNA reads TGTGCCAGCAGCTTACCGGGACTCACCCAGGATACGCAGTATTTT.

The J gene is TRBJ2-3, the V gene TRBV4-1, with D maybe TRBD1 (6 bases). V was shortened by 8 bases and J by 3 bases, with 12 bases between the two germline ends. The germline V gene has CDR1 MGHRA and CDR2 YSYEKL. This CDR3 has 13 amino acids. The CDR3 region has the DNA TGCGCCAGCGAGGACAGCCAAACAGATACGCAGTATTTT. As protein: CASEDSQTDTQYF.

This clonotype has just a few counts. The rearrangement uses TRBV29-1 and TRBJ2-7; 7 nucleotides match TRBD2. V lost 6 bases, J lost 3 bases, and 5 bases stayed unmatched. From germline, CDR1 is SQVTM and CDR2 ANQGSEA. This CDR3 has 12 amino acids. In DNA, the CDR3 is TGCAGCGTCGGTCGGGGGGTCTACGAGCAGTACTTC. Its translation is CSVGRGVYEQYF.

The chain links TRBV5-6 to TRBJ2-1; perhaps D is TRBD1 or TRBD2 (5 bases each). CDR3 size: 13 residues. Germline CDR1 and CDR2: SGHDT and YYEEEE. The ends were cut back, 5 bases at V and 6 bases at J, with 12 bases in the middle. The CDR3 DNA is TGTGCCAGCAGTCCGGGGCAAGTCAATGAGCAGTTCTTC. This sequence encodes CASSPGQVNEQFF. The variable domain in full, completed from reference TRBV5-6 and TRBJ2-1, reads DAGVTQSPTHLIKTRGQQVTLRCSPKSGHDTVSWYQQALGQGPQFIFQYYEEEERQRGNFPDRFSGHQFPNYSSELNVNALLLGDSALYLCASSPGQVNEQFFGPGTRLTVL.

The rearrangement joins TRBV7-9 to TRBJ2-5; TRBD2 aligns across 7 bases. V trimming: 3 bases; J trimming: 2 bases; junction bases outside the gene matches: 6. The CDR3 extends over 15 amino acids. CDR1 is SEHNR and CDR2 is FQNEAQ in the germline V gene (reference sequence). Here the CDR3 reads CASSFRGEIQETQYF. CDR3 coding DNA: TGTGCCAGCAGCTTTCGGGGGGAGATACAAGAGACCCAGTACTTC.

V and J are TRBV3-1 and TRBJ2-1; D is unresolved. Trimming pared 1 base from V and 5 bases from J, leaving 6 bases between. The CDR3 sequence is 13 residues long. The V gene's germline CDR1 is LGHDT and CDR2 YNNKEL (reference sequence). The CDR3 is CASSQVGNNEQFF. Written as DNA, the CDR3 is TGTGCCAGCAGCCAAGTAGGTAACAATGAGCAGTTCTTC.

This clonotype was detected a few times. The CDR3 loop reads CSVEGPGNYEQYF. CDR3 in DNA: TGCAGCGTTGAAGGGCCAGGGAACTACGAGCAGTACTTC. The V call is TRBV29-1, the J call TRBJ2-7; D is perhaps TRBD1 (5 bases). CDR3 length: 13 residues. Looked up from germline, CDR1 is SQVTM and CDR2 is ANQGSEA. Trimming removed 1 base from V and 3 bases from J, with 10 bases in between.

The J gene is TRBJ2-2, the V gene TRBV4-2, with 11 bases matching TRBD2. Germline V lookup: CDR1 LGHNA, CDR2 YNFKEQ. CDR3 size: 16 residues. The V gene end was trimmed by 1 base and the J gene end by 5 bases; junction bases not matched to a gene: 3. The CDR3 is CASSQVLAGGTGELFF. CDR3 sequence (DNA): TGTGCCAGCAGCCAAGTTCTAGCGGGGGGAACCGGGGAGCTGTTTTTT.

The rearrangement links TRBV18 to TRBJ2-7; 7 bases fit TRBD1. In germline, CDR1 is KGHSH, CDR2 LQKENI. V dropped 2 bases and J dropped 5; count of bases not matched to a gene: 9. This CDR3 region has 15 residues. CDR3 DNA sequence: TGTGCCAGCTCACCATTCCAGGGGGTGGGAAACGAGCAGTACTTC. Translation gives CASSPFQGVGNEQYF.